This passage covers 28 T cell receptor beta chains from one sample sequenced in a study of regulatory and conventional T cells in RAG deficiency. Conventional CD4+ T cells were sorted from blood as CD25-low CD127-high cells. The table came from immunoSEQ multiplex PCR; TCRdb's copy has only in-frame clones and leaves some out. The table lists tens of thousands of clones, 85% to 90% of them singletons, with roughly 0.5% in the top ten. The same data also went into a second study, on regulatory T cells. That work states: The PCR used 52 TRBV and 13 TRBJ primers.

Sequenced material: CD4+ effector T cells sorted from blood. The receptors here all came from a human donor in good health.

The V call is TRBV13, the J call TRBJ2-7; perhaps TRBD2 as D (6 bases). The V end lost 5 bases, the J end lost 0 bases, and 20 bases lay between the germline ends. This CDR3 has 17 residues. CDR1 and CDR2 from the germline V gene are PRHDT and FYEKMQ (reference sequence). This chain's CDR3 is CASSRTPSSAHSYEQYF. CDR3 nucleotide sequence: TGTGCCAGCAGCCGAACACCTTCTAGCGCACACTCCTACGAGCAGTACTTC.

The chain is built from TRBV6-6 and TRBJ1-2; no reliable D call. The V gene lost 2 bases and the J gene lost 8 bases, with 18 bases spanning the gap. The germline V gene encodes CDR1 MNHNY and CDR2 SVGAGI (reference sequence). The CDR3 is made up of 15 amino acids. CDR3 residues: CASSYAGPRDGGYTF. CDR3 in DNA: TGTGCCAGCAGTTACGCCGGGCCCCGGGATGGAGGCTACACCTTC.

This chain uses TRBV25-1 with TRBJ1-1; tentative D call: TRBD1 (5 bases). Germline V gives CDR1 MGHDK, CDR2 SYGVNS. Trimming removed 3 bases at V and 0 bases at J, with 11 bases between. The length of the CDR3 is 15 residues. The CDR3 bases are TGTGCCAGCAGTGAGCCTGGGGCAATGAACACTGAAGCTTTCTTT. Its translation is CASSEPGAMNTEAFF.

The gene calls are TRBV9 and TRBJ2-1; D perhaps matches TRBD2 (5 bases). With 3 bases removed from V and 10 bases from J, the gap between germline ends came to 8 bases. Germline assignment: CDR1 SGDLS and CDR2 YYNGEE. The CDR3 length is 11 residues. The CDR3 nucleotides are TGTGCCAGCAGCGAACCGGGGGAGCAGTTCTTC. Encoded protein: CASSEPGEQFF.

The V and J genes are TRBV9 and TRBJ2-2; TRBD1 matches 7 bases. Germline V CDR1 and CDR2: SGDLS, YYNGEE. The ends lost 0 bases at V and 2 bases at J; junction bases unmatched: 10. The CDR3 loop spans 18 amino acids. DNA of the CDR3: TGTGCCAGCAGCGTAGCACCCAGGGGGAGTATTAACACCGGGGAGCTGTTTTTT. This translates into CASSVAPRGSINTGELFF.

This chain uses TRBV7-3 with TRBJ2-7; the match to TRBD1 covers 11 bases. The V gene's germline CDR1 is SGHTA and CDR2 FQGTGA. This CDR3 has 15 residues. V shed 3 bases, J shed 0 bases, and the junction held 1 base outside the gene matches. CDR3 protein: CASSFGTGGSYEQYF. CDR3 sequence (DNA): TGTGCCAGCAGCTTCGGGACAGGGGGCTCCTACGAGCAGTACTTC.

The table lists this clone with a count of one. V and J are TRBV2 and TRBJ1-2, with D hard to call. CDR1 and CDR2 (germline): SNHLY, FYNNEI. Between the trimmed V and J ends, which lost 8 bases and 13 bases, there was a span of 23 bases. The CDR3 sequence is 13 residues long. The CDR3 loop reads CASSSVTPGRITF. The CDR3, as DNA: TGTGCCAGCTCCTCCGTTACACCAGGTCGGATCACCTTC.

The chain uses TRBV6-5 and TRBJ1-2; D remains ambiguous. V was pared by 4 bases and J by 6 bases, with 12 bases between. Germline V gene data show CDR1 as MNHEY and CDR2 as SVGAGI. The CDR3 consists of 13 residues. The CDR3: CASSLRGWHGYTF. The CDR3 DNA is TGTGCCAGCAGTTTGCGAGGGTGGCATGGCTACACCTTC.

The gene calls are TRBV9 and TRBJ1-2; possibly TRBD1 for D (5 bases). V was shortened by 1 base and J by 8 bases, with 21 bases between the two germline ends. Germline V gene data show CDR1 as SGDLS and CDR2 as YYNGEE. The CDR3 extends over 16 amino acids. The CDR3 loop reads CASSVKPTAPLGGYTF. The CDR3, as DNA: TGTGCCAGCAGCGTAAAACCGACAGCGCCCCTCGGAGGCTACACCTTC. Complete variable domain (other parts from reference TRBV9 and TRBJ1-2): DSGVTQTPKHLITATGQRVTLRCSPRSGDLSVYWYQQSLDQGLQFLIQYYNGEERAKGNILERFSAQQFPDLHSELNLSSLELGDSALYFCASSVKPTAPLGGYTFGSGTRLTVV.

This chain links TRBV5-4 with TRBJ1-1; TRBD1 matches at 9 bases. The CDR3 loop spans 13 amino acids. Losses at the gene ends were 0 bases for V and 13 bases for J; bases not matched to a gene: 7. Germline CDR1 SGHNT, CDR2 YYREEE (reference sequence). The CDR3 region has the DNA TGTGCCAGCAGCTTGGAGGACAGGGGAATGGGTTTCTTT. Translated, it gives CASSLEDRGMGFF.

V and J are TRBV11-2 and TRBJ2-1; TRBD2 matches at 8 bases. The CDR3 covers 12 residues. The germline V gene encodes CDR1 SGHAT and CDR2 FQNNGV. Trimming took 2 bases from V and 12 from J; bases not matched to a gene: 3. In DNA, the CDR3 is TGTGCCAGCAGCTTATTCGCGGGAGGGCAGTTCTTC. This gives the protein CASSLFAGGQFF.

The genes are TRBV7-3 and TRBJ2-1; possible D gene TRBD1, 5 bases. CDR3 size: 13 residues. V was clipped by 1 base and J by 9 bases, with 10 bases between them. The germline V gene has CDR1 SGHTA and CDR2 FQGTGA. CDR3 residues: CASSLRGSGEQFF. As DNA, the CDR3 is TGTGCCAGCAGCTTAAGGGGCTCGGGTGAGCAGTTCTTC.

The chain recombines TRBV27 with TRBJ2-3, with 8 bases fitting TRBD2. With 5 bases clipped from V and 0 bases from J, the junction kept 7 bases outside the gene matches. There are 16 residues in the CDR3. The germline V gene has CDR1 MNHEY and CDR2 SMNVEV (reference sequence). CDR3 bases: TGTGCCAGCAGTGTCCAAGCGGGAGCTAGCACAGATACGCAGTATTTT. Translating gives CASSVQAGASTDTQYF.

The genes are TRBV6-1 and TRBJ1-1, with TRBD1 identical over 9 bases. With 4 bases clipped from V and 1 base from J, the junction kept 4 bases outside the gene matches. Germline V gene lookup returns CDR1 MNHNS and CDR2 SASEGT. This CDR3 spans 15 amino acids. CDR3 loop: CASSAQTGGNTEAFF. The CDR3 nucleotides read TGTGCCAGCAGTGCCCAGACAGGGGGGAACACTGAAGCTTTCTTT.

The chain couples TRBV29-1 to TRBJ1-4, with TRBD1 as a possible D gene (5 bases). Germline-derived CDR1 and CDR2 are SQVTM and ANQGSEA. The CDR3 extends over 12 amino acids. V was pared by 7 bases and J by 5 bases, with 11 bases between. The DNA of the CDR3 is TGCAGCGCCGGGACGGCAAATGAAAAACTGTTTTTT. Its protein product is CSAGTANEKLFF. The full variable domain, in which reference TRBV29-1 and TRBJ1-4 provide the parts outside the CDR3, is SAVISQKPSRDICQRGTSLTIQCQVDSQVTMMFWYRQQPGQSLTLIATANQGSEATYESGFVIDKFPISRPNLTFSTLTVSNMSPEDSSIYLCSAGTANEKLFFGSGTQLSVL.

This sequence joins TRBV6-5 and TRBJ1-4; perhaps TRBD1 as D (5 bases). Trimming left V 0 bases short and J 2 bases short, with 10 bases between. Germline V gene lookup returns CDR1 MNHEY and CDR2 SVGAGI. This CDR3 spans 16 amino acids. CDR3 DNA sequence: TGTGCCAGCAGTTACTCGGGGAGGGGTACTAATGAAAAACTGTTTTTT. Encoded protein: CASSYSGRGTNEKLFF.

This chain connects TRBV7-2 to TRBJ1-5; D unresolved. The CDR3 runs to 15 residues. The germline V gene encodes CDR1 SGHTA and CDR2 FQGNSA. V lost 3 bases to trimming and J lost 0 bases, with 9 bases between them. CDR3 nucleotides: TGTGCCAGCAGCTTCGGACCGGGTAGCAATCAGCCCCAGCATTTT. Translated, it gives CASSFGPGSNQPQHF. Variable domain in full (rest from reference TRBV7-2 and TRBJ1-5): GAGVSQSPSNKVTEKGKDVELRCDPISGHTALYWYRQSLGQGLEFLIYFQGNSAPDKSGLPSDRFSAERTGGSVSTLTIQRTQQEDSAVYLCASSFGPGSNQPQHFGDGTRLSIL.

The rearrangement uses TRBV6-5 and TRBJ1-5, with TRBD1 as a possible D gene (6 bases). CDR3 length: 14 residues. With 3 bases removed from V and 7 bases from J, the gap between germline ends came to 13 bases. Germline V CDR1 and CDR2: MNHEY, SVGAGI. The CDR3 bases are TGTGCCAGCAGTTATAAACAGGGTCGGCAGCCCCAGCATTTT. Amino acid sequence: CASSYKQGRQPQHF.

This rearrangement joins TRBV29-1 to TRBJ2-3; D possibly corresponds to TRBD2 (6 bases). CDR3 length: 15 amino acids. Trimming took off 8 bases at V and 0 bases at J, with 18 bases between the two ends. Per germline, CDR1 SQVTM and CDR2 ANQGSEA. The CDR3 loop reads CSHRLGGTSTDTQYF. As DNA, the CDR3 is TGCAGCCACCGACTCGGGGGAACTAGCACAGATACGCAGTATTTT.

The chain carries TRBV2 and TRBJ1-5; perhaps TRBD1 as D (5 bases). The CDR3 runs 15 residues. V dropped 2 bases and J dropped 3 bases, with 11 bases sitting between them. CDR1 and CDR2 (germline): SNHLY, FYNNEI. The CDR3 coding sequence is TGTGCCAGCAGTGAAAGGGGAGGCACCAATCAGCCCCAGCATTTT. It is translated as CASSERGGTNQPQHF. Full variable domain (outside the CDR3, taken from reference TRBV2 and TRBJ1-5): EPEVTQTPSHQVTQMGQEVILRCVPISNHLYFYWYRQILGQKVEFLVSFYNNEISEKSEIFDDQFSVERPDGSNFTLKIRSTKLEDSAMYFCASSERGGTNQPQHFGDGTRLSIL.

The V call is TRBV11-1, the J call TRBJ2-3; 7 positions match TRBD1. J was trimmed by 1 base and V by 6 bases; bases with no gene match: 10. CDR1 is SGHAT, CDR2 FQDESV, per germline (reference sequence). The CDR3 extends over 16 amino acids. The CDR3 nucleotides read TGTGCCAGCAGAAAACAGAGACAGGGAGGCACAGATACGCAGTATTTT. Translated: CASRKQRQGGTDTQYF.

This sequence joins TRBV5-1 and TRBJ2-1; 13 nucleotides align to TRBD2. From germline, CDR1 is SGHRS and CDR2 YFSETQ. This CDR3 has 15 residues. Trimming at V came to 2 bases and at J to 16 bases, leaving 12 bases not matched to a gene. The CDR3 DNA is TGCGCCAGCAGCTTCGAACTAGCGGGAGGGTACCCCCCCTTCTTC. It encodes CASSFELAGGYPPFF.

Only one count was recorded for this clone. J is TRBJ2-3 and V is TRBV7-6; weak D call: TRBD2 (5 bases). Looked up from germline, CDR1 is SGHVS and CDR2 is FNYEAQ. This CDR3 region has 15 residues. The V and J ends lost 4 bases and 2 bases respectively, with 13 bases between them. The CDR3 DNA follows: TGTGCCAGCAGCTCCGGACTGCAATACACAGATACGCAGTATTTT. It yields the protein CASSSGLQYTDTQYF. Looking up the rest from reference TRBV7-6 and TRBJ2-3 gives the full variable domain: GAGVSQSPRYKVTKRGQDVALRCDPISGHVSLYWYRQALGQGPEFLTYFNYEAQQDKSGLPNDRFSAERPEGSISTLTIQRTEQRDSAMYRCASSSGLQYTDTQYFGPGTRLTVL.

The rearrangement uses TRBV13 and TRBJ1-4; D remains unclear. CDR3 length equals 16 residues. V was cut by 4 bases and J by 4 bases, with 16 bases left in between. From germline, CDR1 is PRHDT and CDR2 FYEKMQ (reference sequence). Here the CDR3 reads CASSSLGQADNEKLFF. CDR3 in DNA: TGTGCCAGCAGCTCCCTCGGTCAGGCTGATAATGAAAAACTGTTTTTT. Variable domain in full (rest from reference TRBV13 and TRBJ1-4): AAGVIQSPRHLIKEKRETATLKCYPIPRHDTVYWYQQGPGQDPQFLISFYEKMQSDKGSIPDRFSAQQFSDYHSELNMSSLELGDSALYFCASSSLGQADNEKLFFGSGTQLSVL.

This sequence joins TRBV6-1 and TRBJ1-1; tentatively, D is TRBD1 (6 bases). CDR1 is MNHNS and CDR2 is SASEGT in the germline V gene. The V gene lost 4 bases and the J gene lost 5 bases, with 17 bases spanning the gap. This CDR3 contains 15 residues. The CDR3 nucleotides are TGTGCCAGCAGTGCAATGACAGGTCTGGGGACTGAAGCTTTCTTT. Protein product: CASSAMTGLGTEAFF.

The chain employs TRBV5-6 and TRBJ2-7, with TRBD1 matching over 9 bases. Trimming removed 6 bases from V and 1 base from J; junction bases left unmatched: 8. From germline, CDR1 is SGHDT and CDR2 YYEEEE. CDR3 length equals 15 residues. CDR3 coding DNA: TGTGCCAGCAACGGAGCCGGGACAGGGTCCTACGAGCAGTACTTC. This gives the protein CASNGAGTGSYEQYF.

This clone has just one count. The chain joins TRBV28 to TRBJ1-3, with unresolved D. This CDR3 is built from 15 residues. Germline V gene lookup returns CDR1 MDHEN and CDR2 SYDVKM. Trimming took 5 bases from V and 2 from J, leaving 13 bases between them. The CDR3 DNA follows: TGTGCCAGCAGTGCCCCTCTCCTGACTGGAAACACCATATATTTT. This gives the protein CASSAPLLTGNTIYF.

The V gene is TRBV7-2, the J gene TRBJ1-5, with D tentatively TRBD1 (5 bases). The CDR3 consists of 15 residues. V was trimmed by 1 base and J by 1 base, leaving 8 bases between them. The germline V gene encodes CDR1 SGHTA and CDR2 FQGNSA. Here the CDR3 reads CASSLEGSSNQPQHF. The CDR3 nucleotides read TGTGCCAGCAGCTTAGAGGGGTCCAGCAATCAGCCCCAGCATTTT. The whole variable domain, remainder taken from reference TRBV7-2 and TRBJ1-5, is GAGVSQSPSNKVTEKGKDVELRCDPISGHTALYWYRQSLGQGLEFLIYFQGNSAPDKSGLPSDRFSAERTGGSVSTLTIQRTQQEDSAVYLCASSLEGSSNQPQHFGDGTRLSIL.